This TCR beta chain was identified in a study of blood T cell repertoires in COVID-19. Study information: Whether acute or convalescent, the COVID-19 samples came from the United States, Italy and Spain. From T cells, B-cell-depleted T cells, or PBMCs came the material, which was cDNA or gDNA.

TCRdb's copy holds only in-frame clones and misses some; the assay was immunoSEQ multiplex PCR. The sample carries about 80,000 clones, approximately 80% recorded once. The sequenced sample was peripheral blood. The TCR originated in a human donor in a cohort sampled during active COVID-19.

CDR3 residues: CASSNPRRVDYGYTF. CDR3 DNA sequence: TGTGCCAGCAGTAACCCACGCCGGGTTGACTATGGCTACACCTTC. The gene calls are TRBV6-5 and TRBJ1-2; no definite D call. From germline, CDR1 is MNHEY and CDR2 SVGAGI. The CDR3 is 15 residues long. The V gene lost 5 bases and the J gene lost 3 bases, with 16 bases spanning the gap.